The rows below give T cell receptor beta chains drawn from one sample of a study of T cells after yellow fever vaccination. TCRdb reanalysed the 5' RACE reads using MiXCR and keeps one entry per CDR3 protein. The data show 50,000 to 75,000 distinct CDR3 sequences, approximately 6.9% seen once. The sequencing used CD8+ T cells sorted from PBMCs, collected on the day of the first yellow fever vaccination. The source is a man in his late teens or twenties who received the YFV17D yellow fever vaccine. CDR3s include the opening cysteine and the closing phenylalanine or tryptophan. A D gene is named only where the DNA matches it firmly. Only some rows state a clone size, as once, few, many or a class for expanded clones.

many	TRBJ2-3	-	TRBV5-1	15	CASSLRGQGADTQYF	TGCGCCAGCAGCTTACGCGGCCAAGGCGCAGATACGCAGTATTTT
-	TRBJ1-1	-	TRBV4-3	13	CASGSGGSTEAFF	TGCGCCAGCGGATCGGGGGGGTCCACTGAAGCTTTCTTT
-	TRBJ2-2	-	TRBV15	13	CATSNHGTGELFF	TGTGCCACCAGCAACCACGGCACCGGGGAGCTGTTTTTT
-	TRBJ2-1	-	TRBV3-1	15	CASSQARDIYNEQFF	TGTGCCAGCAGCCAAGCCCGGGACATTTACAATGAGCAGTTCTTC
-	TRBJ1-5	-	TRBV4-1	16	CASSQVAQGLNQPQHF	TGCGCCAGCAGCCAAGTGGCGCAGGGGCTAAATCAGCCCCAGCATTTT
many	TRBJ2-5	TRBD1	TRBV11-2	13	CASSFDRGKTQYF	TGTGCCAGCAGCTTCGACAGGGGGAAGACCCAGTACTTC
few	TRBJ1-6	TRBD1	TRBV4-1	16	CASSQARGDSNSPLHF	TGCGCCAGCAGCCAGGCTCGAGGGGACAGTAATTCACCCCTCCACTTT
many	TRBJ1-2	-	TRBV5-1	13	CASNPGQHYGYTF	TGCGCCAGCAATCCCGGACAGCACTATGGCTACACCTTC
many	TRBJ2-7	TRBD1	TRBV20-1	15	CSARVTGTALYEQYF	TGCAGTGCTAGAGTAACCGGGACAGCGTTATACGAGCAGTACTTC
many	TRBJ2-3	-	TRBV7-2	16	CASSLDFPRGAGTQYF	TGTGCCAGCAGCTTAGACTTTCCCAGGGGCGCGGGTACGCAGTATTTT
-	TRBJ1-6	-	TRBV27	14	CASRPTQIRSPLHF	TGTGCCAGCAGGCCCACCCAGATTCGTTCACCCCTCCACTTT
many	TRBJ1-2	-	TRBV6-2/TRBV6-3	14	CASSLRTANYGYTF	TGTGCCAGCAGCCTACGGACGGCTAACTATGGCTACACCTTC
many	TRBJ2-3	TRBD2	TRBV6-2/TRBV6-3	14	CASESSGAADTQYF	TGTGCCAGCGAGAGTAGCGGGGCCGCAGATACGCAGTATTTT
-	TRBJ2-3	-	TRBV5-6	16	CASSLMSEGGTDTQYF	TGTGCCAGCAGCTTGATGTCCGAGGGGGGGACAGATACGCAGTATTTT
many	TRBJ2-5	-	TRBV6-2/TRBV6-3	13	CASTLTEQETQYF	TGTGCCAGCACCCTGACGGAACAAGAGACCCAGTACTTC
many	TRBJ2-3	-	TRBV29-1	12	CSVEASPIAQYF	TGCAGCGTTGAAGCGTCCCCCATTGCGCAGTATTTT
-	TRBJ2-7	-	TRBV7-2	14	CASTQGTGGYEQYF	TGTGCCAGCACCCAGGGGACCGGTGGTTACGAGCAGTACTTC
many	TRBJ1-4	-	TRBV9	14	CASSVGTTNEKLFF	TGTGCCAGCAGCGTCGGTACAACTAATGAAAAACTGTTTTTT
few	TRBJ2-7	-	TRBV20-1	15	CSARESRGDPYEQYF	TGCAGTGCTAGAGAATCCAGAGGAGACCCCTACGAGCAGTACTTC
many	TRBJ2-1	TRBD2	TRBV5-4	15	CASSLFAGGVNEQFF	TGTGCCAGCAGCTTGTTTGCGGGGGGTGTTAATGAGCAGTTCTTC
-	TRBJ1-1	-	TRBV11-2	15	CASSLPSMLNTEAFF	TGTGCCAGCAGCTTACCGTCGATGCTCAACACTGAAGCTTTCTTT
few	TRBJ1-1	-	TRBV9	13	CASSGHRDTEAFF	TGTGCCAGCAGCGGCCACAGGGATACTGAAGCTTTCTTT
-	TRBJ2-1	-	TRBV9	17	CASSENPERKSYNEQFF	TGTGCCAGCAGCGAGAACCCCGAGCGGAAGTCCTACAATGAGCAGTTCTTC
-	TRBJ2-1	-	TRBV11-3	16	CASSLAPGGARDEQFF	TGTGCCAGCAGCTTGGCCCCAGGGGGGGCTCGCGATGAGCAGTTCTTC
many	TRBJ1-1	-	TRBV4-2	13	CASSPPVNTEAFF	TGTGCCAGCAGCCCCCCAGTGAACACTGAAGCTTTCTTT
many	TRBJ2-2	-	TRBV5-6	19	CASSLCGALPGGNTGELFF	TGTGCCAGCAGCCTTTGCGGTGCGCTTCCCGGGGGGAACACCGGGGAGCTGTTTTTT
-	TRBJ2-7	-	TRBV20-1	11	CSASRVAEQYF	TGCAGTGCTAGTAGGGTGGCCGAGCAGTACTTC
-	TRBJ2-5	-	TRBV5-6	14	CASSLDGGSETQYF	TGTGCCAGCAGCTTGGACGGGGGATCAGAGACCCAGTACTTC
many	TRBJ2-5	TRBD1	TRBV7-9	15	CASTQPGQPTETQYF	TGTGCCAGCACCCAGCCGGGACAGCCGACGGAGACCCAGTACTTC
many	TRBJ1-4	-	TRBV20-1	13	CSARRGRGEKLFF	TGCAGTGCTAGGCGGGGAAGAGGTGAAAAACTGTTTTTT